The 8 T cell receptor beta chains given below trace back to one sample, sequenced in a study of blood T cells in healthy people across ages (dated by TCRdb to 2015 to 2017). Library generation was performed with 5' RACE. TCRdb shows the sequencer as Illumina HiSeq 2500. A second PCR of roughly 7 to 11 cycles was performed with a sample-barcoded 5' primer and a J-beta primer mix. TCRdb trimmed the raw reads at Q25, called clones with MiXCR and kept productive beta chains. Merged by CDR3 protein, the rows form single entries marked with the most common genes and DNA. For this sample there are some 700,000 distinct CDR3 sequences; around 46% appear just once. Under 25% of the sample is taken by the ten largest. Sequenced material: blood. These receptors were taken from a woman aged 55-69 years in good health.

This chain links TRBV5-1 with TRBJ2-3; 8 positions match TRBD2. The CDR3 has 15 residues. With 6 bases clipped from V and 4 bases from J, the junction kept 10 bases outside the gene matches. Germline V gene data show CDR1 as SGHRS and CDR2 as YFSETQ. The CDR3, as DNA: TGCGCCAGCACCGTTAACGGGGGGGTAGCAGATACGCAGTATTTT. This codes for CASTVNGGVADTQYF.

The chain carries TRBV6-1 and TRBJ1-2, with TRBD1 matching 10 bases. Per germline, CDR1 MNHNS and CDR2 SASEGT. This CDR3 region has 14 residues. V lost 3 bases and J lost 3; bases outside the gene matches: 1. In DNA, the CDR3 is TGTGCCAGCAGTGAGACAGGGGGCGACTATGGCTACACCTTC. Translated: CASSETGGDYGYTF.

The V gene is TRBV12-3 or TRBV12-4, the J gene TRBJ2-7, with TRBD1 matching over 11 bases. V was clipped by 5 bases and J by 10 bases; unmatched bases: 7. This CDR3 region has 13 residues. The CDR3 loop reads CASSPGTGGIQYF. In DNA, the CDR3 is TGTGCCAGCAGTCCCGGGACAGGGGGGATTCAGTACTTC.

This clonotype occurred a few times. This rearrangement joins TRBV24-1 to TRBJ2-2; no definite D call. The V and J ends lost 7 bases and 6 bases respectively, with 14 bases between them. The germline V gene has CDR1 KGHDR and CDR2 SFDVKD. CDR3 length: 14 residues. CDR3 amino acids: CATRDSPESGELFF. In DNA, the CDR3 is TGTGCCACCAGAGATAGTCCTGAGTCCGGGGAGCTGTTTTTT.

This clonotype came up a few times. The chain has TRBV27 and TRBJ2-2; unclear D gene. Germline loops: CDR1 MNHEY, CDR2 SMNVEV (reference sequence). The CDR3 runs 12 residues. Trimming stripped 4 bases from V and 7 bases from J, with 7 bases between. The CDR3 DNA reads as TGTGCCAGCAGTTATACTGGCGGGGAGCTGTTTTTT. Encoded protein: CASSYTGGELFF.

The rearrangement uses TRBV20-1 and TRBJ1-5, with 7 bases aligning to TRBD1. The CDR3 is 14 residues long. V shed 3 bases, J shed 6 bases, and the junction held 8 bases outside the gene matches. Germline CDR1 reads DFQATT; CDR2 reads SNEGSKA (reference sequence). This chain's CDR3 is CSASRTGTLQPQHF. CDR3 sequence (DNA): TGCAGTGCTAGCAGGACAGGAACGCTTCAGCCCCAGCATTTT.

The chain carries TRBV5-6 and TRBJ2-1; 9 nucleotides line up with TRBD2. This CDR3 has 16 amino acids. J lost 3 bases, V lost 0 bases, and 4 bases had no gene match. Per the germline V gene, CDR1 is SGHDT and CDR2 is YYEEEE. The CDR3 spells CASSLDAGGNYNEQFF. The CDR3 nucleotides are TGTGCCAGCAGCTTGGATGCGGGGGGGAACTACAATGAGCAGTTCTTC.

CDR3 amino acids: CASSYGSGTPYEQYF. The DNA of the CDR3 is TGTGCCAGCAGTTACGGTAGCGGGACGCCCTACGAGCAGTACTTC. The chain uses TRBV6-2 or TRBV6-3 and TRBJ2-7; 8 bases match TRBD2. Germline-derived CDR1 and CDR2 are MNHEY and SVGEGT. The junction had 5 bases not matched to a gene; V was cut back by 2 bases and J by 2 bases. There are 15 residues in the CDR3.